The source of this TCR beta chain is a study of blood T cell repertoires in COVID-19. This clone has a single count. One Seattle source followed patients from active infection through their disease course. CDR1 and CDR2 (germline): SNHLY, FYNNEI. After removal of 6 bases from V and 4 bases from J, the junction contained 4 bases not matched to a gene. There are 13 residues in the CDR3. Per the study methods: Amplifying reference gene primers gave estimates of nucleated cell counts. The protocol was immunoSEQ multiplex PCR, while the TCRdb copy is restricted to in-frame clones and leaves out a portion. That table is the source of V, J and clone size, and D and trimming were worked out from the DNA. The sample yields more than 300,000 clones, about 90% seen once.

The sequence came from a woman in her thirties with COVID-19, enrolled during active disease. This chain uses TRBV2 with TRBJ1-2, with 8 bases aligning to TRBD1. Material for sequencing was peripheral blood. CDR3 nucleotides: TGTGCCAGCAGCGTCGGACAGGGCTATGGCTACACCTTC. This encodes CASSVGQGYGYTF. The full variable domain, its missing parts supplied by reference TRBV2 and TRBJ1-2, is EPEVTQTPSHQVTQMGQEVILRCVPISNHLYFYWYRQILGQKVEFLVSFYNNEISEKSEIFDDQFSVERPDGSNFTLKIRSTKLEDSAMYFCASSVGQGYGYTFGSGTRLTVV.